The 4 T cell receptor beta chains given below trace back to one sample, sequenced in a study of brain T cells in children with intractable seizures. Sample time point: blood from clinic visit 5 months post-surgery; TSC patient then seizure free. Assay: immunoSEQ multiplex PCR; the TCRdb copy retains only in-frame clones and omits some. The top ten hold 5.7% of the sample, which has a few hundred thousand clones, over 90% seen once. Sequencing used peripheral blood, obtained roughly 5 months after surgery. The receptors here all came from a boy under two years old with tuberous sclerosis and intractable seizures.

V is TRBV19 and J is TRBJ1-5; 7 positions agree with TRBD1. This CDR3 has 15 amino acids. Looked up from germline, CDR1 is LNHDA and CDR2 is SQIVND (reference sequence). With V trimmed by 5 bases and J by 3 bases, 7 bases remained unmatched. CDR3 sequence reads: CASSPGTVLNQPQHF. The CDR3 bases are TGTGCCAGTAGTCCGGGGACAGTCCTCAATCAGCCCCAGCATTTT.

The J gene is TRBJ2-1, the V gene TRBV7-9, with 13 bases fitting TRBD2. V was pared by 5 bases and J by 4 bases, with 5 bases of the junction left unmatched. Germline V gives CDR1 SEHNR, CDR2 FQNEAQ (reference sequence). The CDR3 has 16 amino acids. The DNA for the CDR3 is TGTGCCAGCAGCCCCGGACTAGCGGGAGCATACAATGAGCAGTTCTTC. Amino acids: CASSPGLAGAYNEQFF. Full variable domain (remainder filled in from reference TRBV7-9 and TRBJ2-1): DTGVSQNPRHKITKRGQNVTFRCDPISEHNRLYWYRQTLGQGPEFLTYFQNEAQLEKSRLLSDRFSAERPKGSFSTLEIQRTEQGDSAMYLCASSPGLAGAYNEQFFGPGTRLTVL.

A single count supports this clone. The chain joins TRBV3-1 (or the pseudogene TRBV3-2) to TRBJ2-1; 12 nucleotides line up with TRBD2. J was trimmed by 5 bases and V by 4 bases; bases with no gene match: 6. Per germline, CDR1 LGHDT and CDR2 YNNKEL (reference sequence). CDR3 length: 16 amino acids. In nucleotides, the CDR3 is TGTGCCAGCAGCCCCCTAGCGGGGGGGCTAAACAATGAGCAGTTCTTC. It translates to CASSPLAGGLNNEQFF.

This chain connects TRBV11-2 to TRBJ2-7; 7 nucleotides line up with TRBD2. V shed 4 bases and J 9 bases; nucleotides not matched to a gene: 9. The CDR3 consists of 13 residues. The germline CDR1 and CDR2 sequences are SGHAT and FQNNGV. The chain's CDR3 is CASSWAGEGRQYF. CDR3 in DNA: TGTGCCAGCAGCTGGGCGGGAGAGGGGAGGCAGTACTTC.